The 22 T cell receptor beta chains below all came from one sample that was sequenced in a study of monozygotic twins with inflammatory bowel disease. TCRdb reworked the 5' RACE reads into one entry per CDR3 protein, no DNA. The sample holds over 150,000 distinct CDR3 sequences. The specimen was blood. These receptors all stem from a human donor with ulcerative colitis or Crohn's disease, or a healthy co-twin of an affected twin (not recorded which).

The chain has TRBV11-1 and TRBJ2-7; TCRdb names TRBD2, which stays unverified in the absence of DNA. The CDR3 loop spans 18 amino acids. Germline V gene data show CDR1 as SGHAT and CDR2 as FQDESV (reference sequence). The CDR3 sequence: CASSWTSGGTIKAYEQYF.

J is TRBJ2-2 and V is TRBV19; as DNA is missing, the TRBD1 call by TCRdb cannot be tested. From germline, CDR1 is LNHDA and CDR2 SQIVND (reference sequence). The CDR3 covers 14 residues. CDR3: CASMTGMNTGELFF.

The chain is built from TRBV7-9 and TRBJ1-5. The CDR3 has 12 residues. CDR1 SEHNR and CDR2 FQNEAQ come from the germline V gene (reference sequence). CDR3 sequence reads: CASSHSDQPQHF.

The chain recombines TRBV7-2 with TRBJ2-1; the TRBD2 assignment by TCRdb is unverifiable without DNA. This CDR3 has 17 amino acids. Germline V CDR1 and CDR2: SGHTA, FQGNSA. CDR3 sequence: CASSPLSGTSGLGEQFF.

This chain uses TRBV11-1 with TRBJ1-1. The CDR3 has 15 residues. Germline-derived CDR1 and CDR2 are SGHAT and FQDESV (reference sequence). The CDR3 protein is CASSLAGRMNTEAFF.

V gene TRBV5-1 combines with J gene TRBJ2-2; TCRdb's D call of TRBD1 is untestable without DNA. Germline assignment: CDR1 SGHRS and CDR2 YFSETQ. This CDR3 spans 18 amino acids. The CDR3 sequence is CASSPGISQRKNTGELFF.

The rearrangement links TRBV29-1 to TRBJ2-7. CDR1 SQVTM and CDR2 ANQGSEA come from the germline V gene. This CDR3 comprises 13 residues. The CDR3 loop is CSVGWKSSYEQYF.

The chain couples TRBV9 to TRBJ2-7; TCRdb reports TRBD2, a call that lacks DNA to check it against. Germline V gene lookup returns CDR1 SGDLS and CDR2 YYNGEE. The CDR3 contains 13 residues. CDR3 sequence reads: CASSGTSDYEQYF. Looking up the rest from reference TRBV9 and TRBJ2-7 gives the full variable domain: DSGVTQTPKHLITATGQRVTLRCSPRSGDLSVYWYQQSLDQGLQFLIQYYNGEERAKGNILERFSAQQFPDLHSELNLSSLELGDSALYFCASSGTSDYEQYFGPGTRLTVT.

The V call is TRBV28, the J call TRBJ2-1; TCRdb returns TRBD2, unconfirmable since there is no DNA. The germline gives CDR1 MDHEN, CDR2 SYDVKM. The CDR3 extends over 14 amino acids. The CDR3 here is CASRTLVPYNEQFF.

The V call is TRBV4-3, the J call TRBJ2-7; the TCRdb call, TRBD1, lacks DNA for checking. This CDR3 spans 14 amino acids. In germline, CDR1 is LGHNA, CDR2 YSLEER. The CDR3 sequence is CASSQRQGILEQYF.

The chain carries TRBV9 and TRBJ2-7; TCRdb indicates TRBD1, and absent DNA this call remains unverified. The germline gives CDR1 SGDLS, CDR2 YYNGEE. The CDR3 loop spans 14 amino acids. The CDR3 protein is CASSRAGLPNEQYF.

The chain has TRBV6-1 and TRBJ2-1. This CDR3 has 14 residues. Germline CDR1 is MNHNS and CDR2 is SASEGT. The CDR3 is CASRADRIYNEQFF.

The chain's CDR3 is CASSKLFSGSEQYF. The chain joins TRBV5-4 to TRBJ2-7; TCRdb's D call, TRBD2, is unchecked because there is no DNA. Germline V lookup: CDR1 SGHNT, CDR2 YYREEE (reference sequence). This CDR3 contains 14 residues.

The chain couples TRBV21-1 to TRBJ1-5. TRBV21-1 is annotated as a pseudogene. The CDR3 runs to 15 residues. The CDR3 region is CASSPGGRGGQPQHF.

The CDR3: CASFRDLGTDTQYF. The V call is TRBV5-1, the J call TRBJ2-3; TCRdb proposes TRBD1, but this gene call is untestable without DNA. The CDR3 consists of 14 residues. Germline V lookup: CDR1 SGHRS, CDR2 YFSETQ.

This chain connects TRBV21-1 to TRBJ1-6; TCRdb lists TRBD1, though no DNA is available to test this call. TRBV21-1 is given as a pseudogene. The CDR3 totals 22 residues. CDR3 region: CASSKIKLEKQGALGHNSPLHF.

The rearrangement links TRBV6-1 to TRBJ2-1; TCRdb's D call, TRBD1, is unchecked because there is no DNA. The CDR3 has 16 residues. The germline V gene has CDR1 MNHNS and CDR2 SASEGT. The chain's CDR3 is CASRAPGTGPYNEQFF.

The V gene is TRBV27, the J gene TRBJ1-4; the TCRdb D gene call, TRBD1, has no DNA to confirm it. Germline V CDR1 and CDR2: MNHEY, SMNVEV (reference sequence). The CDR3 sequence is 14 residues long. CDR3 loop: CASSYQGGNEKLFF.

The chain carries TRBV12-3 or TRBV12-4 and TRBJ2-1. The CDR3 has 11 residues. The CDR3 sequence is CASSYVNEQFF.

The chain employs TRBV5-1 and TRBJ2-2; TCRdb lists TRBD1, though no DNA is available to test this call. CDR1 and CDR2 (germline): SGHRS, YFSETQ. The CDR3 loop spans 16 amino acids. The CDR3 region is CASSLSGETNTGELFF.

The chain combines TRBV18 with TRBJ1-3. CDR3 length: 15 residues. The germline V gene encodes CDR1 KGHSH and CDR2 LQKENI. CDR3 sequence: CASSPKGYSGNTIYF.

This chain uses TRBV27 with TRBJ2-1; the D call of TRBD2 rests on TCRdb alone, since no DNA is present to check it. Germline V CDR1 and CDR2: MNHEY, SMNVEV (reference sequence). The CDR3 runs to 14 residues. The CDR3 spells CASSRGGRANEQFF.